This TCR beta chain emerged from a study of T cells in Graves' hyperthyroidism and ophthalmopathy. Notes on the study in general: Clonotypes that were expanded in thyroid above 0.001 mostly appeared in blood too. The model identified upcoming ophthalmopathy a median approximately seven months ahead of onset. Stable hyperthyroidism and ophthalmopathy were separated using 13 V-J signatures.

Ten or more counts support this clonotype. Its specificity is not known. For ophthalmopathy patients, the Clinical Activity Score was at least 3 and the NOSPECS grade at least 4; duration was under 3 months. Amplification of TCR beta CDR3 regions used RNA as the template. In the first-round RT-PCR of the TCR CDR3, the HTBI primer set was used. TCRdb re-called the multiplex PCR reads through MiXCR, storing one row per CDR3 protein. The data hold more than 450,000 distinct CDR3 sequences, with just under 20% observed a single time. CDR1 is SNHLY, CDR2 FYNNEI, per germline. The CDR3 covers 15 residues. V lost 3 bases, J lost 6 bases, and 8 bases stayed unmatched.

The sample comprised blood. The chain recombines TRBV2 with TRBJ2-3, with 8 bases aligning to TRBD2. The clonotype originates from a man between 40 and 49 years old with Graves' ophthalmopathy. The CDR3 DNA reads as TGTGCCAGCAGTGAGACTAGCGCTTTAAGCGATACGCAGTATTTT. This gives the protein CASSETSALSDTQYF.